The 8 T cell receptor beta chains below all came from one sample that was sequenced in a study of cytomegalovirus exposure and HLA in healthy donors. PCR used 60 Vbeta primers and 13 Jbeta primers. Repertoires were generated with immunoSEQ multiplex PCR, while TCRdb's copy carries only in-frame clones and drops some. The sample yields approximately 170,000 clones, 77% seen once. The sequencing sample was made of PBMCs. All receptors derive from a male donor in good health and CMV-seropositive.

The chain combines TRBV5-1 with TRBJ1-5, with D uncertain. The V end was cut by 0 bases, the J end by 5 bases, with 12 bases between. Germline loops: CDR1 SGHRS, CDR2 YFSETQ. The CDR3 extends over 15 amino acids. The CDR3 here is CASSLVGTADQPQHF. The CDR3 region has the DNA TGCGCCAGCAGCTTGGTCGGAACAGCCGATCAGCCCCAGCATTTT.

The CDR3 reads CASSYRGGYTF. The CDR3 DNA reads as TGTGCCAGCAGTTATCGCGGAGGCTACACCTTC. The V gene is TRBV6-6, the J gene TRBJ1-2; D unclear. V dropped 3 bases and J dropped 8 bases, with 7 bases sitting between them. The CDR3 totals 11 residues. The germline CDR1 and CDR2 sequences are MNHNY and SVGAGI (reference sequence).

This clone was detected once. V usage is TRBV5-6 and J usage is TRBJ2-3; D is unresolved. This CDR3 is built from 12 residues. V was trimmed by 3 bases and J by 2 bases, leaving 4 bases between them. From germline, CDR1 is SGHDT and CDR2 YYEEEE. The CDR3 is CASSSLTDTQYF. The CDR3 DNA reads TGTGCCAGCAGCTCTCTCACAGATACGCAGTATTTT.

Written as DNA, the CDR3 is TGTGCCAGCAGCGTGGCAGGGGATTCTATCCACGAGCAGTACTTC. Translating gives CASSVAGDSIHEQYF. The gene calls are TRBV9 and TRBJ2-7, with a possible D match to TRBD1 (6 bases). V shed 2 bases and J shed 5 bases, with 17 bases lying between them. Germline V lookup: CDR1 SGDLS, CDR2 YYNGEE. The CDR3 runs 15 residues.

The gene calls are TRBV19 and TRBJ1-2; D may be TRBD1 (5 bases). Germline CDR1 reads LNHDA; CDR2 reads SQIVND (reference sequence). The CDR3 consists of 13 residues. V lost 5 bases and J 4 bases, leaving 11 bases between the germline ends. The chain's CDR3 is CASSGQGGYGYTF. CDR3 nucleotides: TGTGCCAGTAGTGGGCAGGGCGGCTATGGCTACACCTTC.

CDR3 nucleotides: TGTGCCAGCAGTTCTAGCACAGGGGATGGCTACACCTTC. This sequence encodes CASSSSTGDGYTF. The V gene is TRBV7-4, the J gene TRBJ1-2; 7 bases agree with TRBD1. CDR3 length: 13 amino acids. The germline CDR1 and CDR2 sequences are SGHVT and SQSDAQ. Trimming took 6 bases from V and 6 from J; bases not matched to a gene: 7.

V gene TRBV4-1 combines with J gene TRBJ2-3; 9 bases align to TRBD1. This CDR3 is 19 amino acids long. V was pared by 2 bases and J by 5 bases, with 17 bases of the junction left unmatched. Germline loops: CDR1 MGHRA, CDR2 YSYEKL. Here the CDR3 reads CASSQPPLRDRASGDTQYF. The CDR3 coding sequence is TGCGCCAGCAGCCAACCACCGCTACGGGACAGGGCAAGTGGAGATACGCAGTATTTT.

The rearrangement uses TRBV11-2 and TRBJ1-2; D ambiguous. CDR3 length equals 12 residues. CDR1 is SGHAT and CDR2 is FQNNGV in the germline V gene. V lost 5 bases to trimming and J lost 5 bases, with 9 bases between them. CDR3 sequence (DNA): TGTGCCAGCAGCGTTACTCCATATGGCTACACCTTC. It translates to CASSVTPYGYTF.